A selection of T cell receptor beta chains follows, all from one sample in a study of T cell repertoires in cytomegalovirus infection. TCRdb reprocessed the reads via MiXCR and lists one record per CDR3 protein. The sample has around 100,000 distinct CDR3 sequences, around a quarter seen once. Specimen: CD8+ T cells from PBMCs. The source of these receptors is a human donor in good health (CMV status not recorded). Some clones in this sample may be carry-over from other donors' samples. Both conserved end residues are part of each CDR3. A D gene is named only where the DNA matches it firmly. Clone size is stated in some rows and not others, as once, few, many or a class when expanded.

v_call: TRBV7-8
d_call: TRBD1
j_call: TRBJ2-1
clone_size: many
cdr3_aa: CASKTGQGDMRGNEQFF
cdr3_nt: TGTGCCAGCAAAACAGGACAGGGTGATATGAGGGGCAATGAGCAGTTCTTC

v_call: TRBV15
d_call: .
j_call: TRBJ1-5
clone_size: .
cdr3_aa: CATSREGSLPQHF
cdr3_nt: TGTGCCACCAGCAGAGAAGGGTCACTTCCCCAGCATTTT

v_call: TRBV28
d_call: TRBD1
j_call: TRBJ2-7
clone_size: .
cdr3_aa: CASSSRDSKVLEQYF
cdr3_nt: TGTGCCAGCAGCAGCCGGGACAGTAAAGTGCTTGAGCAGTACTTC

v_call: TRBV6-2/TRBV6-3
d_call: .
j_call: TRBJ1-5
clone_size: .
cdr3_aa: CATQEVNDNQPQHF
cdr3_nt: TGTGCCACCCAAGAGGTAAACGACAATCAGCCCCAGCATTTT

v_call: TRBV20-1
d_call: .
j_call: TRBJ2-7
clone_size: few
cdr3_aa: CSARRGGIEQYF
cdr3_nt: TGCAGTGCTAGAAGGGGGGGCATCGAGCAGTACTTC

v_call: TRBV4-3
d_call: .
j_call: TRBJ2-3
clone_size: few
cdr3_aa: CASSQDLLGQLSTDTQYF
cdr3_nt: TGCGCCAGCAGCCAAGATCTCCTGGGACAACTAAGCACAGATACGCAGTATTTT

v_call: TRBV4-2
d_call: .
j_call: TRBJ1-2
clone_size: .
cdr3_aa: CASSQDIQGNYGYTF
cdr3_nt: TGTGCCAGCAGCCAAGATATCCAGGGGAACTATGGCTACACCTTC

v_call: TRBV11-2
d_call: .
j_call: TRBJ2-5
clone_size: many
cdr3_aa: CASSLSLPGETQYF
cdr3_nt: TGTGCCAGCAGCTTGTCTTTGCCGGGGGAGACCCAGTACTTC

v_call: TRBV20-1
d_call: TRBD2
j_call: TRBJ2-1
clone_size: .
cdr3_aa: CSARSLRESHNEQFF
cdr3_nt: TGCAGTGCTAGATCCCTGCGGGAGAGCCACAATGAGCAGTTCTTC

v_call: TRBV6-2/TRBV6-3
d_call: .
j_call: TRBJ2-4
clone_size: .
cdr3_aa: CASSQTRSGLAKNIQYF
cdr3_nt: TGTGCCAGCAGTCAGACGCGGTCGGGACTGGCCAAAAACATTCAGTACTTC

v_call: TRBV28
d_call: TRBD1
j_call: TRBJ2-7
clone_size: once
cdr3_aa: CASCAWDSSYEQYF
cdr3_nt: TGTGCCAGCTGCGCCTGGGACAGCTCCTACGAGCAGTACTTC

v_call: TRBV13
d_call: .
j_call: TRBJ2-1
clone_size: few
cdr3_aa: CASSPNPVGTLFGEQFF
cdr3_nt: TGTGCCAGCAGCCCCAACCCAGTCGGGACCCTCTTTGGTGAGCAGTTCTTC

v_call: TRBV28
d_call: TRBD1
j_call: TRBJ2-6
clone_size: few
cdr3_aa: CASSWPTGQVGSGANVLTF
cdr3_nt: TGTGCCAGCAGTTGGCCGACGGGACAGGTCGGCTCTGGGGCCAACGTCCTGACTTTC

v_call: TRBV28
d_call: .
j_call: TRBJ1-4
clone_size: .
cdr3_aa: CASSSPHYQYEKLFF
cdr3_nt: TGTGCCAGCAGTTCTCCCCACTACCAATATGAAAAACTGTTTTTT

v_call: TRBV24-1
d_call: .
j_call: TRBJ2-2
clone_size: .
cdr3_aa: CATRANRDSTGELFF
cdr3_nt: TGTGCCACCAGAGCTAACAGGGATTCCACCGGGGAGCTGTTTTTT

v_call: TRBV6-5
d_call: TRBD1
j_call: TRBJ2-2
clone_size: .
cdr3_aa: CATQGASGELFF
cdr3_nt: TGTGCCACGCAGGGGGCGAGCGGGGAGCTGTTTTTT